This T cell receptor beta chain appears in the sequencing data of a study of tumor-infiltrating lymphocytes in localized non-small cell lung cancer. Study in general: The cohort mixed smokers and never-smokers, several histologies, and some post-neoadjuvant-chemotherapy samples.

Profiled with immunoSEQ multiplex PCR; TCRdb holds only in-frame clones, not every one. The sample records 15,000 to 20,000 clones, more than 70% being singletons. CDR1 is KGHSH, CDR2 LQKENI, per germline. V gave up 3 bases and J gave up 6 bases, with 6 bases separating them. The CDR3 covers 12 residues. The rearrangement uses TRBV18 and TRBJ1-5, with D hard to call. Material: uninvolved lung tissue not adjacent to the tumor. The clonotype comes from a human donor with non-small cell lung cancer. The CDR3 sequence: CASSPGRQPQHF. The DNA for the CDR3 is TGTGCCAGCTCACCTGGTCGTCAGCCCCAGCATTTT.